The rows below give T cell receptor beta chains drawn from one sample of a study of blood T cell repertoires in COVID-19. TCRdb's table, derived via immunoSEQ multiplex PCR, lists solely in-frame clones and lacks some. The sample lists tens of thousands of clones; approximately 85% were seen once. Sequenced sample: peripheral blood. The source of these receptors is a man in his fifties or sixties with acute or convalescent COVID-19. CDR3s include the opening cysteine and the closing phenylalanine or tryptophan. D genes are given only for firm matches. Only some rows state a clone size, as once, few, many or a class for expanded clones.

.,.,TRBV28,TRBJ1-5,TGTGCCAGCAGTTTTTCCCCCAGGCAGCCCCAGCATTTT,CASSFSPRQPQHF
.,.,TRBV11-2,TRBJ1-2,TGTGCCAGCACCCAGATGTGGGGCGGTCGAGGCTACACCTTC,CASTQMWGGRGYTF
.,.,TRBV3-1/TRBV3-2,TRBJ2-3,TGTGCCAGCAGCCATCTAGCAAGCACAGATACGCAGTATTTT,CASSHLASTDTQYF
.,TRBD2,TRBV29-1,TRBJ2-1,TGCAGCTTCTTCGTAGCGGGAGGGCCTAGTGAGCAGTTCTTC,CSFFVAGGPSEQFF
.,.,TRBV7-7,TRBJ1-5,TGTGCTAGCAGCAAACTTATGCGAAACCAGCCCCAGCATTTT,CASSKLMRNQPQHF
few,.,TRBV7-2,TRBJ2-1,TGTGCCAGCAGCTTATCAAGGGGGAATGAGCAGTTCTTC,CASSLSRGNEQFF
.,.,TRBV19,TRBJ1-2,TGTGCCAGTAGTATCTTGGACAGTCTGACTGGCTACACCTTC,CASSILDSLTGYTF
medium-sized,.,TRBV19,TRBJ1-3,TGTGCCAGTAGTATATCGGGACAAAGCTCTGGAAACACCATATATTTT,CASSISGQSSGNTIYF
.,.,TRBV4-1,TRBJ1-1,TGCGCCAGCAGCCAGGACCGGGGGATCTCTGAAGCTTTCTTT,CASSQDRGISEAFF
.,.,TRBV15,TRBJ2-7,TGTGCCACCAGCAGCGACTGGAGCTCCTACGAGCAGTACTTC,CATSSDWSSYEQYF
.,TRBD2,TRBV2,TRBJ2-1,TGTGCCAGCAGTGGGACTAGCGTTGAGCAGTTCTTC,CASSGTSVEQFF
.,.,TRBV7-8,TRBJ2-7,TGTGCCAGCAGCTTAGCGATACGAGATTACGAGCAGTACTTC,CASSLAIRDYEQYF
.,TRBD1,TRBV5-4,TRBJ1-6,TGTGCCAGCAGTTTGGGGCAGGGGGACTCACCCCTCCACTTT,CASSLGQGDSPLHF
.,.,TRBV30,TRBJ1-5,TGTGCCTGGAGTGCGCAGCTAGCCGGCCAGCCCCAGCATTTT,CAWSAQLAGQPQHF
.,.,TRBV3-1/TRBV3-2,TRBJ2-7,TGTGCCAGCAGCCGCGGCTGGAAGGACGAGCAGTACTTC,CASSRGWKDEQYF
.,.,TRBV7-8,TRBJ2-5,TGTGCCAGTAAGACGTCTAGCCAGGAGACCCAGTACTTC,CASKTSSQETQYF